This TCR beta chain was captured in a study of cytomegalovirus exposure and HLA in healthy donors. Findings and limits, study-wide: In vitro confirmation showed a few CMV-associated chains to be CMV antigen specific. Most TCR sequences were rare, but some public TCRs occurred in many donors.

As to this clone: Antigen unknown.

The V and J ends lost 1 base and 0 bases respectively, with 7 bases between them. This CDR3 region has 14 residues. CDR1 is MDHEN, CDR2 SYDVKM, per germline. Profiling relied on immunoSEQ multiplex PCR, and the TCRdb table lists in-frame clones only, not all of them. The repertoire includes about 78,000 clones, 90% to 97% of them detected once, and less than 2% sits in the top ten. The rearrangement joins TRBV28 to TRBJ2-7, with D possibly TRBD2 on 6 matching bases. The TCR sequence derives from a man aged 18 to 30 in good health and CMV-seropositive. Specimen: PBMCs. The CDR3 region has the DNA TGTGCCAGCAGTTTATTCGGGAGCTCCTACGAGCAGTACTTC. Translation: CASSLFGSSYEQYF.